The T cell receptor (beta chain) under discussion was sequenced for a study of cytomegalovirus exposure and HLA in healthy donors. V shed 6 bases, J shed 3 bases, and the junction held 5 bases outside the gene matches. The length of the CDR3 is 14 residues. Per germline, CDR1 MNHEY and CDR2 SVGAGI. Profiled with immunoSEQ multiplex PCR; TCRdb holds only in-frame clones, not every one. The data show 50,000 to 65,000 clones, over 85% seen once. The rearrangement joins TRBV6-5 to TRBJ2-1, with TRBD1 identical over 7 bases. This TCR derives from a woman in her late teens or twenties in good health and CMV-seropositive. Input material: PBMCs. The CDR3 DNA sequence: TGTGCCAGCAGATACCGGGACAGCTACAATGAGCAGTTCTTC. Amino acids: CASRYRDSYNEQFF.